This TCR beta chain emerged from a study of identical twins. Whole-study results and caveats: Carriage of fewer insertions was seen in abundant cord blood beta clonotypes, whereas memory repertoires showed none. Partly confounded zero-insertion analyses could result from invariant MAIT and iNKT cells. Alpha sequences that were out-of-frame and twin-shared showed an excess of low generation probability. Excess twin sharing in beta out-of-frame sequences was weaker.

This CDR3 has 11 amino acids. V was trimmed by 6 bases and J by 4 bases, leaving 6 bases between them. Germline assignment: CDR1 MNHEY and CDR2 SVGAGI. TCRdb recomputed calls from the 5' RACE reads with MiXCR, one row per CDR3 protein. The table records about 240,000 distinct CDR3 sequences, approximately 7.3% of them present only once. In this sample, this clonotype turned up many times. Its antigen is still unknown. This sample also belongs to another study, concerning yellow fever vaccine responses in identical twins.

The origin of this receptor is a woman aged 18-29 years in good health. V and J are TRBV6-5 and TRBJ1-1, with D hard to call. Sequencing was performed on CD8+ T cells sorted from blood. CDR3 DNA: TGTGCCAGCAGACGGGGCACTGAAGCTTTCTTT. It specifies CASRRGTEAFF.